The 6 T cell receptor beta chains given below trace back to one sample, sequenced in a study of CXCR3-negative and CXCR3-positive naive CD8 T cells. The study's findings and limits: Against CXCR3-negative naive cells, CXCR3-positive naive cells showed more hydrophobic TRB CDR3s.

Their antigens are not known. UMI-labeled 5' RACE yielded the TRB cDNA libraries. TCRdb reanalyzed the 5' RACE reads, giving one entry per CDR3 protein sequence and no DNA. This sample's clone table lists about 150,000 distinct CDR3 sequences. The source material was naive CXCR3+ CD8+ T cells from blood. The subset was: CD45RO-CCR7+CD27+CD95- naive CD8+ T cells expressing CXCR3 (TNR3+). The receptor source for this set is a human donor in good health. Some clones in this sample may be carry-over from other donors' samples.

V and J are TRBV7-9 and TRBJ1-2. Germline values: CDR1 SEHNR, CDR2 FQNEAQ (reference sequence). There are 14 residues in the CDR3. CDR3 amino acids: CASSLGAGLYGYTF.

The chain links TRBV28 to TRBJ2-3; TCRdb reports TRBD1, a call that lacks DNA to check it against. Germline assignment: CDR1 MDHEN and CDR2 SYDVKM. CDR3 length: 13 residues. The CDR3 protein is CASDRATFHTQYF.

The chain carries TRBV29-1 and TRBJ2-2; TCRdb's assignment of TRBD1 cannot be checked, as there is no DNA. CDR1 SQVTM and CDR2 ANQGSEA come from the germline V gene. CDR3 length: 15 residues. The CDR3 is CSVELGQGVDGELFF.

The rearrangement joins TRBV5-1 to TRBJ1-4; without DNA, the TCRdb call of TRBD1 cannot be checked. This CDR3 spans 14 amino acids. Germline values: CDR1 SGHRS, CDR2 YFSETQ. The CDR3 sequence is CASSLSGGGEKLFF.

The V and J genes are TRBV27 and TRBJ2-3; the TRBD2 assignment by TCRdb is unverifiable without DNA. CDR1 MNHEY and CDR2 SMNVEV come from the germline V gene (reference sequence). The CDR3 totals 17 residues. CDR3 region: CASSFLRGAHSTDTQYF.

The chain is built from TRBV4-3 and TRBJ1-1; there is no DNA to check the TCRdb D call of TRBD1. The CDR3 spans 15 residues. Germline assignment: CDR1 LGHNA and CDR2 YSLEER. The CDR3 loop reads CASSQDRGGSTEAFF.